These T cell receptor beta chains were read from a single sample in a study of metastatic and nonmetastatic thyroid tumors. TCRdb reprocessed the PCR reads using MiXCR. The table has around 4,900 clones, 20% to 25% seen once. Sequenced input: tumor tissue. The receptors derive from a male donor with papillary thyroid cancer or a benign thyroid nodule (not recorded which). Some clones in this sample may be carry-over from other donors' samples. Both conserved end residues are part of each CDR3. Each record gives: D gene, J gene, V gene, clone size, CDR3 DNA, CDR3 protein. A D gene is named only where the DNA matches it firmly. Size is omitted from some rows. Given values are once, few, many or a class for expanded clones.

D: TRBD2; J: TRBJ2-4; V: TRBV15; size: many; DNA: TGTGCCACCAGCAGAGATACGACGCGGGGGTTAGCCAAAAACATTCAGTACTTC; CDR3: CATSRDTTRGLAKNIQYF
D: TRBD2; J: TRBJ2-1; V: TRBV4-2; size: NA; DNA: TGTGCCAGCAGCCCCGGCCTAGGACTAGCGGGGTACAATGAGCAGTTCTTC; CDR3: CASSPGLGLAGYNEQFF
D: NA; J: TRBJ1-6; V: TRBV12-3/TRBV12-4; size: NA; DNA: TGTGCCAGCAGTTTTCGGCCCCAGAACTCACCCCTCCACTTT; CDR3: CASSFRPQNSPLHF
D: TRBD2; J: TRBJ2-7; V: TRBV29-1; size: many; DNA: TGCAGCGTTGGAGTGGGAGGGTTGACCTACGAGCAGTACTTC; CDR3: CSVGVGGLTYEQYF
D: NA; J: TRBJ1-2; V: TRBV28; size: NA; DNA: TGTGCCAGCAGTTTACTAACGACAGCTGGCTATGGCTACACCTTC; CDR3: CASSLLTTAGYGYTF
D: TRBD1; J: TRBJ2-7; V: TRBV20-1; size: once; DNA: TGCAGTGCTTATTATGGGACAGGGGGCGAGCAGTACTTC; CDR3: CSAYYGTGGEQYF
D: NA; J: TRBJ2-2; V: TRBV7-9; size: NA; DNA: TGTGCCAGCAGCCGAAACACCAATGGGGCCGGGGAGCTGTTTTTT; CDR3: CASSRNTNGAGELFF
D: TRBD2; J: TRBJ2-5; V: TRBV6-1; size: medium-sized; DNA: TGTGCCAGCAGTTCCACGGGACTAGCGGGTTTATACCAAGAGACCCAGTACTTC; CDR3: CASSSTGLAGLYQETQYF
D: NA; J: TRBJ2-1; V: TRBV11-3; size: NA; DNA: TGTGCCAGCAGCTTTTCGGGAGTGGCAAATGAGCAGTTCTTC; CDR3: CASSFSGVANEQFF
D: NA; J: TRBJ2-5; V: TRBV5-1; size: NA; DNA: TGCGCCAGCAGAAACCGGGACGGGCAAGAGACCCAGTACTTC; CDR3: CASRNRDGQETQYF
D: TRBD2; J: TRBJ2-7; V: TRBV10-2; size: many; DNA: TGCGCCAGCCGCACTAGCGGTAGAGCCTACGAGCAGTACTTC; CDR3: CASRTSGRAYEQYF
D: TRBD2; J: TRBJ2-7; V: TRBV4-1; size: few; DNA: TGCGCCAGCAGCCACGGGGGGGGAAGCTCCTACGAGCAGTACTTC; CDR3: CASSHGGGSSYEQYF